This T cell receptor (beta chain) was obtained from a study of OX40 agonist ivuxolimab in advanced cancers. Study details: Patients receiving dose escalation had hepatocellular carcinoma, melanoma, renal cell or head and neck cancer. Overall study findings and caveats: Some nonresponders additionally presented with little normalized T-cell clonal expansion.

The repertoire was sequenced with immunoSEQ multiplex PCR; TCRdb's copy has only in-frame clones and lacks some. Among 70,000 to 85,000 clones listed, about 88% were seen once. The CDR3 runs to 14 residues. With 7 bases removed from V and 2 bases from J, the gap between germline ends came to 15 bases. Germline values: CDR1 MDHEN, CDR2 SYDVKM. To note about this clone: Its specificity is not known.

The rearrangement joins TRBV28 to TRBJ2-7; the D gene is possibly TRBD2 (5 bases). Sequencing used CD4+ or CD8+ T cells sorted from blood, obtained in a trial of the OX40 agonist ivuxolimab. The sequence derives from an adult with an advanced solid tumor such as melanoma, head and neck, liver or kidney cancer. The DNA for the CDR3 is TGTGCCAGCACCTCCGGGAATTCCCCCTACGAGCAGTACTTC. Its translation is CASTSGNSPYEQYF.